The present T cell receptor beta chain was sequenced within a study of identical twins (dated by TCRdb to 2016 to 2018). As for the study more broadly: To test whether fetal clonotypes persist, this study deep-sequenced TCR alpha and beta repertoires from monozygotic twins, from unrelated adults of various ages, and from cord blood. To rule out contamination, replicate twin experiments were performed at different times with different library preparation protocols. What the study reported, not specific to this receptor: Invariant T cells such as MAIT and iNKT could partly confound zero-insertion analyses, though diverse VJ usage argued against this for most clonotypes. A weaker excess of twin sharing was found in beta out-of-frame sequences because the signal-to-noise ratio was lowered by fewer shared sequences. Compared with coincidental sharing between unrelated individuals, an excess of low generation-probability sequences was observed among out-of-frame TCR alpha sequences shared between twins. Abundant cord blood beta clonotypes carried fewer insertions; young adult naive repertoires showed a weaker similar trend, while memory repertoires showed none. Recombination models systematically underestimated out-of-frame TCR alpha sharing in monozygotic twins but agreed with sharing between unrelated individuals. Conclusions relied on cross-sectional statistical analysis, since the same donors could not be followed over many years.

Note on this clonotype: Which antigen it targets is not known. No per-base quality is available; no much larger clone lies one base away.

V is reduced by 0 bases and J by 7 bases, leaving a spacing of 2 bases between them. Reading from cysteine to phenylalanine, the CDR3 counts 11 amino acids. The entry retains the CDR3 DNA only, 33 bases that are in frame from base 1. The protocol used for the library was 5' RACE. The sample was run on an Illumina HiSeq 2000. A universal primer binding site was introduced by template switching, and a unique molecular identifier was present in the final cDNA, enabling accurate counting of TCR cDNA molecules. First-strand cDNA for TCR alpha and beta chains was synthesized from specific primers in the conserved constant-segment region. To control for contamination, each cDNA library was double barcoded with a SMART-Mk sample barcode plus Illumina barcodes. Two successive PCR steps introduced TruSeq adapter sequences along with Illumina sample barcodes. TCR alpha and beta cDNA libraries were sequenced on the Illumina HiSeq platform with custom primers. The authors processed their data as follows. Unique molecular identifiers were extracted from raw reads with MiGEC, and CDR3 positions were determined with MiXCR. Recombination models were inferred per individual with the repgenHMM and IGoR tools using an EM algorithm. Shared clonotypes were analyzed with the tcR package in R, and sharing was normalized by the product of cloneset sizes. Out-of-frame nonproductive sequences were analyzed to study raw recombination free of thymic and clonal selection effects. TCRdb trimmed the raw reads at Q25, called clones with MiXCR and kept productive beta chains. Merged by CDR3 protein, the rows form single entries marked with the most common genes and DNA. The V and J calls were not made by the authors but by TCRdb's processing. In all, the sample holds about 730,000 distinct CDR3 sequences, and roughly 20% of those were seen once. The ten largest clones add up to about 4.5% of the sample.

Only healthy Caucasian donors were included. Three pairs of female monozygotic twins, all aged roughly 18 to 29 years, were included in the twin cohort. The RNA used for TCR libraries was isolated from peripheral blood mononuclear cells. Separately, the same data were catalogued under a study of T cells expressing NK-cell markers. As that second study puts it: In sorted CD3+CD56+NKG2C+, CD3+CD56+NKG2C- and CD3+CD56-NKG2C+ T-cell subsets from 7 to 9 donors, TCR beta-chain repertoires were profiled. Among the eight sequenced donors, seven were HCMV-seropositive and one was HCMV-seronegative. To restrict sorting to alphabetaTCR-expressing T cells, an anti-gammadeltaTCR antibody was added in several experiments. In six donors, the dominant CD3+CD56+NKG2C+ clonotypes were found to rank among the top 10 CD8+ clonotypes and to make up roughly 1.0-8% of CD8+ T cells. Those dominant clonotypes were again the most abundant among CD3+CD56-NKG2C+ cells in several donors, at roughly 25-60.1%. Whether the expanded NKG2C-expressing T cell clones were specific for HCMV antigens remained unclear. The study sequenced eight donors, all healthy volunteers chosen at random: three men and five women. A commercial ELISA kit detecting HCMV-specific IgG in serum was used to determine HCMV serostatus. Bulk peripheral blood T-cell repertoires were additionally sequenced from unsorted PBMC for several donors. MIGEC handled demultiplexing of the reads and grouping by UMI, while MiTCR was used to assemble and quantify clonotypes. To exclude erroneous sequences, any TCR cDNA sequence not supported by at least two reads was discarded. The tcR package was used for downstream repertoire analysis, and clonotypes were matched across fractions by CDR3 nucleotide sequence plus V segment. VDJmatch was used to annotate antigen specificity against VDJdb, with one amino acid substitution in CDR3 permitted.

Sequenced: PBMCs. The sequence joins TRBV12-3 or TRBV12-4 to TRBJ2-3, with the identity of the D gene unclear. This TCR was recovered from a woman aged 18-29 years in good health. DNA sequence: TGTGCCAGCAGTTTAGCACATACGCAGTATTTT. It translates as CASSLAHTQYF.